The T cell receptor (beta chain) under discussion was sequenced for a study of Ad26.COV2.S vaccination and SARS-CoV-2 variants. Only in-frame clones appear in the TCRdb table, and some are missing; sequencing was by immunoSEQ multiplex PCR. The sample lists roughly 300,000 clones, 75% to 90% occurring once. Documented treatment: about 20 received Ad26.COV2.S at low or high dose, single or two shots; several received placebo; per-sample allocation not given. Day 63 following the first vaccine or placebo injection was when the samples were taken. The CDR3 has 15 amino acids. The trim removed 1 base at V and 7 bases at J, leaving 6 bases unmatched. Germline V CDR1 and CDR2: LGHDT, YNNKEL (reference sequence).

The source of this sequence is a person between 18 and 60 years old who received the Ad26.COV2.S COVID-19 vaccine or a placebo. The source material was peripheral blood, sampled in a trial of Ad26.COV2.S vaccine versus placebo. The chain is built from TRBV3-1 (or the pseudogene TRBV3-2) and TRBJ2-1; 8 bases are a match to TRBD1. CDR3 sequence (DNA): TGTGCCAGCAGCCAAGTAGGGACAGGTTCAAATGAGCAGTTCTTC. Its protein product is CASSQVGTGSNEQFF.